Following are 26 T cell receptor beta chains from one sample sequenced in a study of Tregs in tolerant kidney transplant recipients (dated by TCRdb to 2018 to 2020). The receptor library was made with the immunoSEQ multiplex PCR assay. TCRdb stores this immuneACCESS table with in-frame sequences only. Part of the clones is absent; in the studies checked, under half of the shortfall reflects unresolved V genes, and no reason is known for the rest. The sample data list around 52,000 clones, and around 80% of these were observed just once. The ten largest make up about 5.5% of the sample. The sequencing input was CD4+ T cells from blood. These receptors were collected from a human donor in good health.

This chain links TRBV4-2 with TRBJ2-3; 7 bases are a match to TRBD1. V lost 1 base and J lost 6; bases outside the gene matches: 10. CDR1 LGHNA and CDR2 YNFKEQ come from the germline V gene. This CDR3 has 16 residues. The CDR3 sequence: CASSQAGTADSDTQYF. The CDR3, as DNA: TGTGCCAGCAGCCAAGCTGGGACAGCCGATTCGGATACGCAGTATTTT.

As DNA, the CDR3 is TGTGCCAGCAGCGTACAGGGAAGGGACACTGAAGCTTTCTTT. This codes for CASSVQGRDTEAFF. V gene TRBV7-2 combines with J gene TRBJ1-1; perhaps TRBD1 as D (6 bases). The CDR3 is 14 residues long. Germline lookup yields CDR1 SGHTA and CDR2 FQGNSA. V shed 5 bases and J shed 3 bases, with 13 bases lying between them. The complete variable domain, with remaining parts taken from reference TRBV7-2 and TRBJ1-1, reads GAGVSQSPSNKVTEKGKDVELRCDPISGHTALYWYRQSLGQGLEFLIYFQGNSAPDKSGLPSDRFSAERTGGSVSTLTIQRTQQEDSAVYLCASSVQGRDTEAFFGQGTRLTVV.

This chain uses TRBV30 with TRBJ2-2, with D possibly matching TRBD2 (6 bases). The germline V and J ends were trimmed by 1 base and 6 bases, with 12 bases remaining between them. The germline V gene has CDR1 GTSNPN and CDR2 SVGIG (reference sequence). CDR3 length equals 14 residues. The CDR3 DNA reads TGTGCCTGGAGTGGGGGACTTTTAGCCGGGGAGCTGTTTTTT. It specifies CAWSGGLLAGELFF.

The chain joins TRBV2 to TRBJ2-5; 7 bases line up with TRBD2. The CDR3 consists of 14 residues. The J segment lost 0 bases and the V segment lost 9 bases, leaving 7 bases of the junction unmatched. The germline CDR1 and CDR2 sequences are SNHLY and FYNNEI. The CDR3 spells CARGGRAHQETQYF. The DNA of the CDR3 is TGTGCCAGGGGGGGGAGGGCCCACCAAGAGACCCAGTACTTC.

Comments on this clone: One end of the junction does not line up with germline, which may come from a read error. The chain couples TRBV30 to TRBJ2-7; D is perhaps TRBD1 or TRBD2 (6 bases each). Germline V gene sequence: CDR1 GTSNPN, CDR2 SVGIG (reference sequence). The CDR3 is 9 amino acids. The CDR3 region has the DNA TGTGCCTGGGGGGGGCCCTGGCACTTC. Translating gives CAWGGPWHF.

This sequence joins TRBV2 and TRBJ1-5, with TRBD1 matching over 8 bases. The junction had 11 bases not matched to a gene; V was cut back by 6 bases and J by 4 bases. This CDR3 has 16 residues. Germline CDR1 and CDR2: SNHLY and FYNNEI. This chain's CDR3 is CASSPFGQGGNQPQHF. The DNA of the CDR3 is TGTGCCAGCAGCCCTTTCGGACAGGGCGGGAATCAGCCCCAGCATTTT.

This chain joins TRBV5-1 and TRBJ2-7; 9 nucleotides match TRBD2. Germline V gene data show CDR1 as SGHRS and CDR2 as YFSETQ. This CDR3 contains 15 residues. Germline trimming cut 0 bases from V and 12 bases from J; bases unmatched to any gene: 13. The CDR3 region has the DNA TGCGCCAGCAGCTTGGATTGGACTAGCGTTGGCCGTCCGTACTTC. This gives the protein CASSLDWTSVGRPYF.

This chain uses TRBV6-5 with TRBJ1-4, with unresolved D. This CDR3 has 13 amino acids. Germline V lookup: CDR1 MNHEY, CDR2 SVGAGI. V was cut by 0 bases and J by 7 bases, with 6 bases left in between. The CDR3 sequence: CASSYSPSEKLFF. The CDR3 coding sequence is TGTGCCAGCAGTTACTCGCCCAGTGAAAAACTGTTTTTT.

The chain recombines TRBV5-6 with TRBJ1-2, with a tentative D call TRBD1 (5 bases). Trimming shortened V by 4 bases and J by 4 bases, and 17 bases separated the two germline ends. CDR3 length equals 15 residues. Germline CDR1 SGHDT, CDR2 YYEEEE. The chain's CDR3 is CASSQRGVVAYGYTF. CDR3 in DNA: TGTGCCAGCAGCCAGAGGGGAGTAGTGGCCTATGGCTACACCTTC.

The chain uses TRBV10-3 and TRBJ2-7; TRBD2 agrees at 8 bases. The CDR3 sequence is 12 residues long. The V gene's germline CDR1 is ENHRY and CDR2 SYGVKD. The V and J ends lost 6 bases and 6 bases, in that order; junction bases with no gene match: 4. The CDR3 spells CAIRASGGEQYF. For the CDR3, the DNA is TGTGCCATCAGGGCCAGCGGGGGCGAGCAGTACTTC.

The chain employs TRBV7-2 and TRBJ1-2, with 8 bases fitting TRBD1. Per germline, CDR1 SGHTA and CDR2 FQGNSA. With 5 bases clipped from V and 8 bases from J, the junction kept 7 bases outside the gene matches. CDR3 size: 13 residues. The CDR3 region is CASSPRTGLGYTF. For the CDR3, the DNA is TGTGCCAGCAGCCCCAGGACAGGGCTAGGCTACACCTTC.

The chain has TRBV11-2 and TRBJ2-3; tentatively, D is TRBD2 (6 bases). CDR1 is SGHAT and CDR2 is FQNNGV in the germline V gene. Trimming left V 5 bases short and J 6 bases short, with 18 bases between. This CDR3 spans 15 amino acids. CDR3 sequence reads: CASSLRGRGGDTQYF. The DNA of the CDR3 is TGTGCCAGCAGCCTCCGTGGCCGCGGAGGGGATACGCAGTATTTT.

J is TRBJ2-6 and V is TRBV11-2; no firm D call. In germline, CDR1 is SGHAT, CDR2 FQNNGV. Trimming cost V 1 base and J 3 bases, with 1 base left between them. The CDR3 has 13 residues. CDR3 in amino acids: CASSLGGANVLTF. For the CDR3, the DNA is TGTGCCAGCAGCTTAGGTGGGGCCAACGTCCTGACTTTC.

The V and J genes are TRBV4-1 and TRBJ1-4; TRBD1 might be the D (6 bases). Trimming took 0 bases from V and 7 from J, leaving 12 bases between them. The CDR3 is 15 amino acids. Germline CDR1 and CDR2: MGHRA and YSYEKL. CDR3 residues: CASSQEGGVGEKLFF. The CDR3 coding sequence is TGCGCCAGCAGCCAAGAGGGGGGCGTAGGTGAAAAACTGTTTTTT.

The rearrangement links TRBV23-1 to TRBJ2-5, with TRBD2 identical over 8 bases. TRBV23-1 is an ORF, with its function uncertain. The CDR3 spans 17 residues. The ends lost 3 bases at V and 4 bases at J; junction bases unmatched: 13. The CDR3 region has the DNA TGCGCCAGCAGTCACTCCGGGACTAGTGTATGGGGAGAGACCCAGTACTTC. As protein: CASSHSGTSVWGETQYF.

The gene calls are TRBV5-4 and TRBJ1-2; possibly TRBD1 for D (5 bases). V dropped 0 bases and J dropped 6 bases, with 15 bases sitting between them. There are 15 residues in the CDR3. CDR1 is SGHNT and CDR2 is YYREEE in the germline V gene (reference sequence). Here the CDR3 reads CASSLDQGRGDGYTF. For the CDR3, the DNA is TGTGCCAGCAGCTTGGATCAGGGAAGGGGCGATGGCTACACCTTC. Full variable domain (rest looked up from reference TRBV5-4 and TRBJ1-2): ETGVTQSPTHLIKTRGQQVTLRCSSQSGHNTVSWYQQALGQGPQFIFQYYREEENGRGNFPPRFSGLQFPNYSSELNVNALELDDSALYLCASSLDQGRGDGYTFGSGTRLTVV.

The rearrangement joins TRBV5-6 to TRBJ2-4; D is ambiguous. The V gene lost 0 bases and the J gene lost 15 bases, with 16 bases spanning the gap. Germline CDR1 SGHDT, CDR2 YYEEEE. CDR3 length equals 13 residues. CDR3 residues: CASSLGSLEDRYF. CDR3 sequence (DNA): TGTGCCAGCAGCTTGGGATCCCTAGAAGATCGGTACTTC.

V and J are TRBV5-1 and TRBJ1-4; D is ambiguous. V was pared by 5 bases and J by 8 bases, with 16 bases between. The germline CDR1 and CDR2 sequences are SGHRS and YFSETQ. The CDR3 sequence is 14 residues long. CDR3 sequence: CASSSSSSGEKLFF. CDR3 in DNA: TGCGCCAGCAGTTCGTCCTCTTCGGGGGAAAAACTGTTTTTT.

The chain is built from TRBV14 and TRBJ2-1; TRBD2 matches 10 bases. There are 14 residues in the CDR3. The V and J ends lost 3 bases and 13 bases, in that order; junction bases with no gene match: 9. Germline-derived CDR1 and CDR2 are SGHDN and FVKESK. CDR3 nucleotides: TGTGCCAGCAGCCACCTCAGCGGGGGGGTGGGTCAGTTCTTC. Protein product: CASSHLSGGVGQFF. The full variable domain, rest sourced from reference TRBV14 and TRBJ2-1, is EAGVTQFPSHSVIEKGQTVTLRCDPISGHDNLYWYRRVMGKEIKFLLHFVKESKQDESGMPNNRFLAERTGGTYSTLKVQPAELEDSGVYFCASSHLSGGVGQFFGPGTRLTVL.

The CDR3 sequence is CASSPGRASPGELFF. Written as DNA, the CDR3 is TGTGCCAGCAGCCCAGGGAGGGCCAGCCCCGGGGAGCTGTTTTTT. This chain uses TRBV4-2 with TRBJ2-2; 7 bases fit TRBD2. The trim removed 4 bases at V and 6 bases at J, leaving 8 bases unmatched. This CDR3 is built from 15 residues. CDR1 LGHNA and CDR2 YNFKEQ come from the germline V gene.

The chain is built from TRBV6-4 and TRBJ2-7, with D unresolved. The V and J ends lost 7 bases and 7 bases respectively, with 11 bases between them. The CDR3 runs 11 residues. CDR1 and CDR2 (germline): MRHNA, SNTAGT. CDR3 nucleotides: TGTGCCAGCACCCCCGTCCGGGAGCAGTACTTC. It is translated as CASTPVREQYF.

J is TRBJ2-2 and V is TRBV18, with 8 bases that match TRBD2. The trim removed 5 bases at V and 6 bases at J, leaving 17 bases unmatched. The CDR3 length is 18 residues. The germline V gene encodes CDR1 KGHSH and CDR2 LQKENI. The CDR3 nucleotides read TGTGCCAGCTCAACCCTTAGCGGGGCCGGACTTCAACCCGGGGAGCTGTTTTTT. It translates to CASSTLSGAGLQPGELFF.

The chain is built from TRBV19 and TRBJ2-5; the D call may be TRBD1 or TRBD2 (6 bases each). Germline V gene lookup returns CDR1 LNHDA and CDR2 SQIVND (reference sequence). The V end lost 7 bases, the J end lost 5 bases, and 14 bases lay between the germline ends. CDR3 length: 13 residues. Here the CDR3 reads CASTGAKGETQYF. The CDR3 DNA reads TGTGCCAGTACGGGGGCTAAAGGGGAGACCCAGTACTTC.

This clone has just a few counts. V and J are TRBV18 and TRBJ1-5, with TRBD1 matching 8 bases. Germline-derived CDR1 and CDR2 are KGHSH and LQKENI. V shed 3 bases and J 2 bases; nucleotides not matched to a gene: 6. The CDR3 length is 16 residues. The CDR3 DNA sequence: TGTGCCAGCTCACCGAGGGACAGGTCTGGCAATCAGCCCCAGCATTTT. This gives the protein CASSPRDRSGNQPQHF.

For the CDR3, the DNA is TGTGCCAGCAGGCGATCGGCTGGGGACGAGCAGTACTTC. This translates into CASRRSAGDEQYF. The rearrangement links TRBV6-6 to TRBJ2-7, with unresolved D. Trimming took off 6 bases at V and 5 bases at J, with 14 bases between the two ends. The germline gives CDR1 MNHNY, CDR2 SVGAGI (reference sequence). This CDR3 has 13 residues.

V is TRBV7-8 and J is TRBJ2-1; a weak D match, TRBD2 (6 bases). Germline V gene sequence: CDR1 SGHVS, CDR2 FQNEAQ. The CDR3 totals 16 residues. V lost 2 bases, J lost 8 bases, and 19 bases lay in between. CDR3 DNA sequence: TGTGCCAGCAGCTTACGCGGGACCCTAATTTCCGATGAGCAGTTCTTC. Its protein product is CASSLRGTLISDEQFF.